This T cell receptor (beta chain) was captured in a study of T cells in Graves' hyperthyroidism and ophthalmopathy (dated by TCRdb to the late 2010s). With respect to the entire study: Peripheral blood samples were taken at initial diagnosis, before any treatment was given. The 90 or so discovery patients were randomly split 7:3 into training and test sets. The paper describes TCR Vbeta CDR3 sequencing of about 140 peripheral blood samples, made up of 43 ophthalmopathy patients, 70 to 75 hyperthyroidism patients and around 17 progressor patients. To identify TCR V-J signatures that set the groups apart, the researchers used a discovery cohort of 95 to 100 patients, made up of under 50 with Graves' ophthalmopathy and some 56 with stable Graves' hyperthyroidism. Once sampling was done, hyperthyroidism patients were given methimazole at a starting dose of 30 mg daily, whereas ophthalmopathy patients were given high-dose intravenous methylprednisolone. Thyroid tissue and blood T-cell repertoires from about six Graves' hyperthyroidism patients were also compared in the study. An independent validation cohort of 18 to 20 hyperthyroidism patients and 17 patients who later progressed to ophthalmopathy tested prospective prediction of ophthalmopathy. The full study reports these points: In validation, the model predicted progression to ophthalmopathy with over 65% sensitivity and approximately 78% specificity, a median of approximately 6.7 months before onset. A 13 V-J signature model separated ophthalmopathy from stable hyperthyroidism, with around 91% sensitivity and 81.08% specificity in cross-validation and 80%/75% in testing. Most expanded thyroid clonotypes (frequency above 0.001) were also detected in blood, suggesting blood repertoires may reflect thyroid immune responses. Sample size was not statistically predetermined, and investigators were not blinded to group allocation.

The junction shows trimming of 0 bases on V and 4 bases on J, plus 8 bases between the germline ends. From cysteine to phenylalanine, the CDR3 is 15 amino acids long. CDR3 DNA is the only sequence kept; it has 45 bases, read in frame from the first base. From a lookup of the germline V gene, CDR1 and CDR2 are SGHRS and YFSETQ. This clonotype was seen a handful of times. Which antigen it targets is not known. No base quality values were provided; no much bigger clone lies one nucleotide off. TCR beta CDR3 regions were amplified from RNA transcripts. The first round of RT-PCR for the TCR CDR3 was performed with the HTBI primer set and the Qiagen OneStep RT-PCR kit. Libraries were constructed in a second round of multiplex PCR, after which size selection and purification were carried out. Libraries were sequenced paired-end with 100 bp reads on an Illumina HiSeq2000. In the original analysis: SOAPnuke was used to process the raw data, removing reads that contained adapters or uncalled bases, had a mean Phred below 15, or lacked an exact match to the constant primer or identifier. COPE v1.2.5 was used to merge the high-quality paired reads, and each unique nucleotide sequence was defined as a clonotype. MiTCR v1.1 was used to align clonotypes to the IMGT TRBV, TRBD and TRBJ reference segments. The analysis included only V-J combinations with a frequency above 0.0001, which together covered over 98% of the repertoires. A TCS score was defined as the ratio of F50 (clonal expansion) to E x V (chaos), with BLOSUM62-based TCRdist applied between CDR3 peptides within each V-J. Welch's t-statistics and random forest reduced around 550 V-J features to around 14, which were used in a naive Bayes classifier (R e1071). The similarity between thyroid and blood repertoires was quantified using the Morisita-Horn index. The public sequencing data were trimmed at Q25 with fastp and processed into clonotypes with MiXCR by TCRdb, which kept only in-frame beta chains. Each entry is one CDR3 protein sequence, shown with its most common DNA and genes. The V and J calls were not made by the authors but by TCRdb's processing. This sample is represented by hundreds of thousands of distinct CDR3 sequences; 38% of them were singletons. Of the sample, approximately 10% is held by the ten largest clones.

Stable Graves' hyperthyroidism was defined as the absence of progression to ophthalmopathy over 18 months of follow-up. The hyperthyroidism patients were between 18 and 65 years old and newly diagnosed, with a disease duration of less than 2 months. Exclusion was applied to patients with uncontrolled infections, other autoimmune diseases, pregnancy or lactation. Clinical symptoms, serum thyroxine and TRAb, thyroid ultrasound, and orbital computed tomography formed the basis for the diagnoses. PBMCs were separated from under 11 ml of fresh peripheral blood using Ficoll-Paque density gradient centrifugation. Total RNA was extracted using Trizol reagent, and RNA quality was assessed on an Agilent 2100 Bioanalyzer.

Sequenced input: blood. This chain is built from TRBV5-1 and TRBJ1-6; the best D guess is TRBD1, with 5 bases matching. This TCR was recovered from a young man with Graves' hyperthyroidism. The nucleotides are TGCGCCAGCAGCTTGGACAGGACGTATAATTCACCCCTCCACTTT. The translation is CASSLDRTYNSPLHF.